Below are 22 T cell receptor beta chains sequenced from a single sample in a study of shared T cell receptors in the human thymus. The assay was immunoSEQ multiplex PCR, and TCRdb's table has in-frame clones only and misses some. The sample holds around 68,000 clones, roughly 96% seen once. The sample consisted of thymocytes. The origin of the receptors is a human donor.

The V and J genes are TRBV4-2 and TRBJ1-1; D may be TRBD1 (6 bases). This CDR3 region has 21 residues. The V and J ends lost 0 bases and 1 base respectively, with 27 bases between them. Germline V lookup: CDR1 LGHNA, CDR2 YNFKEQ. In DNA form, the CDR3 reads TGTGCCAGCAGCCAAGATCCATTTAATCCGGGACAAGGAAAACGGAACACTGAAGCTTTCTTT. This sequence encodes CASSQDPFNPGQGKRNTEAFF.

This chain links TRBV9 with TRBJ2-3; 10 nucleotides line up with TRBD1. The J segment lost 4 bases and the V segment lost 4 bases, leaving 9 bases of the junction unmatched. Germline V lookup: CDR1 SGDLS, CDR2 YYNGEE. The CDR3 loop spans 16 amino acids. CDR3: CASSQEGGTGADTQYF. CDR3 DNA sequence: TGTGCCAGCAGCCAGGAAGGGGGGACAGGGGCAGATACGCAGTATTTT.

This clone was counted only a few times. CDR3 sequence (DNA): TGTGCCATCAGTGGCGGGGATTGCACTGAAGCTTTCTTT. It is translated as CAISGGDCTEAFF. This chain links TRBV10-3 with TRBJ1-1; D not certain. This CDR3 comprises 13 residues. V lost 4 bases and J 4 bases, leaving 10 bases between the germline ends. Germline CDR1 reads ENHRY; CDR2 reads SYGVKD.

The V gene is TRBV7-2, the J gene TRBJ1-2; 7 bases agree with TRBD1. CDR1 is SGHTA and CDR2 is FQGNSA in the germline V gene. The CDR3 runs 16 residues. J lost 4 bases, V lost 7 bases, and 15 bases had no gene match. CDR3 sequence (DNA): TGTGCCAGCATCCAGACCGAGGGGGCGCTTCTCTATGGCTACACCTTC. This codes for CASIQTEGALLYGYTF.

The rearrangement links TRBV5-4 to TRBJ2-5; TRBD1 might be the D (5 bases). V lost 3 bases and J 7 bases, leaving 16 bases between the germline ends. Germline lookup yields CDR1 SGHNT and CDR2 YYREEE (reference sequence). The CDR3 extends over 14 amino acids. CDR3 sequence reads: CASSCHQGIGTQYF. The CDR3 nucleotides read TGTGCCAGCAGCTGTCATCAGGGTATAGGGACCCAGTACTTC.

The rearrangement links TRBV14 to TRBJ2-1; TRBD2 matches 9 bases. Germline CDR1 SGHDN, CDR2 FVKESK. CDR3 length: 19 residues. V shed 1 base, J shed 2 bases, and the junction held 12 bases outside the gene matches. CDR3 residues: CASSQGGGSGGRTYNEQFF. For the CDR3, the DNA is TGTGCCAGCAGCCAAGGAGGAGGTAGCGGGGGTCGAACCTACAATGAGCAGTTCTTC.

The gene calls are TRBV4-2 and TRBJ2-1, with a weak D call TRBD2 (7 bases). The germline V gene encodes CDR1 LGHNA and CDR2 YNFKEQ. The CDR3 is 15 residues long. Trimming took 6 bases from V and 8 from J, leaving 20 bases between them. The CDR3 DNA follows: TGTGCCAGCAGTCGGGCCGGGGGGCCCTTATATGAGCAGTTCTTC. This codes for CASSRAGGPLYEQFF.

This clone has a single count. The chain uses TRBV11-2 and TRBJ2-1; TRBD2 matches at 8 bases. The germline gives CDR1 SGHAT, CDR2 FQNNGV. V lost 1 base, J lost 7 bases, and 12 bases stayed unmatched. CDR3 length equals 17 residues. The CDR3 coding sequence is TGTGCCAGCAGCTTAGGGCCCGGGGGGGCCGCGCGGAATGAGCAGTTCTTC. Encoded protein: CASSLGPGGAARNEQFF.

With regard to this clone: An end of the junction does not agree with germline; a read error may underlie this. Distinct nucleotide sequences in the sample also encode this CDR3. The V gene is TRBV7-9, the J gene TRBJ2-7; the match to TRBD1 covers 9 bases. This CDR3 has 16 amino acids. Germline V CDR1 and CDR2: SEHNR, FQNEAQ (reference sequence). CDR3 loop: CASSLGDRDRADEQYF. CDR3 in DNA: TGTGCCAGCAGCTTAGGCGACCGGGACAGGGCAGACGAGCAGTACTTT.

The rearrangement uses TRBV2 and TRBJ2-1; D is perhaps TRBD1 (6 bases). The germline V gene has CDR1 SNHLY and CDR2 FYNNEI. The CDR3 length is 11 residues. Trimming removed 7 bases at V and 8 bases at J, with 9 bases between. CDR3 DNA sequence: TGTGCCAGCAACCCAGGGGATGAGCAGTTCTTC. As protein: CASNPGDEQFF. The variable domain in full, completed from reference TRBV2 and TRBJ2-1, reads EPEVTQTPSHQVTQMGQEVILRCVPISNHLYFYWYRQILGQKVEFLVSFYNNEISEKSEIFDDQFSVERPDGSNFTLKIRSTKLEDSAMYFCASNPGDEQFFGPGTRLTVL.

This clone occurred a few times. DNA for the CDR3: TGCGCCAGCGGACAGGGGGCGTTTAAAACCATATATTTT. Protein product: CASGQGAFKTIYF. The gene calls are TRBV5-1 and TRBJ1-3, with 11 bases fitting TRBD1. The CDR3 consists of 13 residues. Germline V gives CDR1 SGHRS, CDR2 YFSETQ. The V and J ends lost 7 bases and 10 bases, in that order; junction bases with no gene match: 7.

The rearrangement uses TRBV6-5 and TRBJ1-5, with D hard to call. Looked up from germline, CDR1 is MNHEY and CDR2 is SVGAGI. CDR3 size: 14 residues. V was clipped by 2 bases and J by 3 bases, with 8 bases between them. The CDR3 here is CASSYGRYNQPQHF. The CDR3 coding sequence is TGTGCCAGCAGTTACGGGAGATACAATCAGCCCCAGCATTTT.

The chain uses TRBV19 and TRBJ2-3; D is uncertain. V dropped 5 bases and J dropped 1 base, with 4 bases sitting between them. The CDR3 loop spans 12 amino acids. The germline V gene has CDR1 LNHDA and CDR2 SQIVND (reference sequence). CDR3 DNA sequence: TGTGCCAGTAGTCCCCGCACAGATACGCAGTATTTT. It specifies CASSPRTDTQYF.

This sequence joins TRBV29-1 and TRBJ2-7, with D tentatively TRBD2 (5 bases). CDR3 size: 13 residues. Germline V lookup: CDR1 SQVTM, CDR2 ANQGSEA. V lost 3 bases to trimming and J lost 4 bases, with 13 bases between them. CDR3 protein: CSVEEGLYYEQYF. The CDR3 DNA follows: TGCAGCGTTGAGGAAGGACTGTATTACGAGCAGTACTTC.

The J gene is TRBJ1-2, the V gene TRBV7-6; TRBD1 matches at 10 bases. With 1 base clipped from V and 0 bases from J, the junction kept 17 bases outside the gene matches. This CDR3 contains 21 residues. CDR1 is SGHVS and CDR2 is FNYEAQ in the germline V gene. For the CDR3, the DNA is TGTGCCAGCAGCTTAGTTGGCGGGACAGGGGACCCAATCATTTCTAACTATGGCTACACCTTC. Its translation is CASSLVGGTGDPIISNYGYTF. The variable domain in full, with the rest retrieved from reference TRBV7-6 and TRBJ1-2, is GAGVSQSPRYKVTKRGQDVALRCDPISGHVSLYWYRQALGQGPEFLTYFNYEAQQDKSGLPNDRFSAERPEGSISTLTIQRTEQRDSAMYRCASSLVGGTGDPIISNYGYTFGSGTRLTVV.

The chain carries TRBV5-6 and TRBJ1-2, with 9 positions matching TRBD1. The CDR3 runs 13 residues. J lost 6 bases, V lost 4 bases, and 4 bases had no gene match. From germline, CDR1 is SGHDT and CDR2 YYEEEE. CDR3 sequence: CASSAGTGNGYTF. The CDR3 DNA follows: TGTGCCAGCAGCGCCGGGACAGGGAATGGCTACACCTTC.

The chain combines TRBV18 with TRBJ2-1, with D possibly called TRBD1 or TRBD2 (7 bases each). CDR1 is KGHSH, CDR2 LQKENI, per germline. V shed 3 bases and J shed 3 bases, with 18 bases lying between them. The CDR3 is 17 amino acids. CDR3: CASSPITGASGYNEQFF. CDR3 DNA: TGTGCCAGCTCACCGATAACAGGGGCTAGCGGCTACAATGAGCAGTTCTTC.

The CDR3 sequence is CASSPREDRGYEQYF. In DNA form, the CDR3 reads TGTGCCAGCTCACCCCGGGAGGACAGGGGCTACGAGCAGTACTTC. This sequence joins TRBV18 and TRBJ2-7; the match to TRBD1 covers 9 bases. Germline V gene data show CDR1 as KGHSH and CDR2 as LQKENI. The CDR3 is 15 residues long. Losses at the gene ends were 3 bases for V and 3 bases for J; bases not matched to a gene: 6.

This clone was counted a single time. J is TRBJ1-4 and V is TRBV5-1; D not resolved. Trimming pared 4 bases from V and 7 bases from J, leaving 17 bases between. The CDR3 extends over 15 amino acids. Germline CDR1 is SGHRS and CDR2 is YFSETQ. CDR3 residues: CASSPAAGKTEKLFF. CDR3 nucleotides: TGCGCCAGCAGCCCCGCCGCCGGGAAGACTGAAAAACTGTTTTTT.

This clone was seen more than once but under ten times. V and J are TRBV4-2 and TRBJ2-7; D remains unclear. The CDR3 sequence is 15 residues long. Trimming removed 0 bases from V and 5 bases from J, with 14 bases in between. Germline V gives CDR1 LGHNA, CDR2 YNFKEQ. Here the CDR3 DNA reads TGTGCCAGCAGCCAAGATCACAGTGAAAGTAACGAGCAGTACTTC. Amino acid sequence: CASSQDHSESNEQYF.

The rearrangement uses TRBV19 and TRBJ2-5; D is undetermined. Gene TRBJ2-7 matches the end of the DNA better, so the J call may be wrong. From germline, CDR1 is LNHDA and CDR2 SQIVND (reference sequence). The CDR3 has 16 amino acids. In nucleotides, the CDR3 is TGTGCCAGTAGTATAGAAGAGACACCGAGCTCCTACGAGCAGTACTTC. It is translated as CASSIEETPSSYEQYF.

Points on this clone: One end of the junction is discordant with germline, which a read error may explain. V is TRBV6-1 and J is TRBJ1-5, with D uncertain. The CDR3 covers 9 residues. The germline V gene has CDR1 MNHNS and CDR2 SASEGT. The CDR3 is CASSQPQHF. In nucleotides, the CDR3 is TGTGCCAGCAGTCAGCCCCAGCATTTT.